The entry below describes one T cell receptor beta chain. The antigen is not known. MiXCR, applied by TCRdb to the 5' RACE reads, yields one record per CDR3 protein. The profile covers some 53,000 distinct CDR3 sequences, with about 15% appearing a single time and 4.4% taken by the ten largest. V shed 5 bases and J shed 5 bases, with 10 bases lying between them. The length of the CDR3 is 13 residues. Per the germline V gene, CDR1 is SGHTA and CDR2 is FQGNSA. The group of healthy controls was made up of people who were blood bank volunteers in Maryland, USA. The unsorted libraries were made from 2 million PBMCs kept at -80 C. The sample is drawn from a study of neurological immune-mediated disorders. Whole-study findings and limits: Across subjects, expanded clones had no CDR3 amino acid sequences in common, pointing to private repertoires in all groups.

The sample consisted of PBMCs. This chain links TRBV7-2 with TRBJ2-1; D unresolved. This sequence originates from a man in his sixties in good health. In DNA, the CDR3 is TGTGCCAGCAGCCTCATCCGGGACAATGAGCAGTTCTTC. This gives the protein CASSLIRDNEQFF.